This TCR beta chain is drawn from a study of blood T cell repertoires in COVID-19. This clone has only one observation. The method was immunoSEQ multiplex PCR; TCRdb's version includes in-frame clones alone and lacks a portion of them. Among 85,000 to 100,000 clones listed, less than 85% were seen once. Germline CDR1 LGHNA, CDR2 YNFKEQ. This CDR3 spans 16 amino acids. With 0 bases clipped from V and 3 bases from J, the junction kept 1 base outside the gene matches. The genes are TRBV4-2 and TRBJ2-1, with 11 positions matching TRBD1. The sequenced material came from peripheral blood. The receptor's source is a man aged 50-60 years who had recovered from COVID-19. The CDR3, as DNA: TGTGCCAGCAGCCAAGATGGGACAGGGGGCTACAATGAGCAGTTCTTC. Amino acids: CASSQDGTGGYNEQFF.